Shown below are 22 T cell receptor beta chains from a single sample sequenced in a study of breast tumors, draining lymph nodes, adjacent tissues. Breast cancer patients provided tissue from their axillary draining lymph nodes. TCRdb ran MiXCR on the multiplex PCR reads and lists one entry per CDR3 protein. The sample includes about 220,000 distinct CDR3 sequences, around 35% seen only once; the top ten take over 3.5%. Sequencing was carried out using axillary lymph node tissue. The origin of the receptors is a female donor with breast cancer. Some clones in this sample may be carry-over from other donors' samples.

At least ten counts were recorded for this clonotype. This chain joins TRBV6-6 and TRBJ1-5, with 7 positions matching TRBD1. The CDR3 covers 17 residues. V was clipped by 5 bases and J by 0 bases; unmatched bases: 10. Germline CDR1 and CDR2: MNHNY and SVGAGI (reference sequence). DNA for the CDR3: TGTGCCAGCAGTCCCCCCCGGGACAGTTATAGCAATCAGCCCCAGCATTTT. Encoded protein: CASSPPRDSYSNQPQHF.

In this sample, this clonotype turned up many times. V usage is TRBV6-5 and J usage is TRBJ1-2; possibly TRBD1 for D (5 bases). From germline, CDR1 is MNHEY and CDR2 SVGAGI. Trimming pared 4 bases from V and 6 bases from J, leaving 24 bases between. The CDR3 sequence is 17 residues long. The CDR3 DNA is TGTGCCAGCAGTTCCCGGGACCGCGAGACGAGGAGGAATGGCTACACCTTC. Translating gives CASSSRDRETRRNGYTF.

V gene TRBV28 combines with J gene TRBJ2-7; maybe TRBD1 (5 bases). Germline V gives CDR1 MDHEN, CDR2 SYDVKM. CDR3 size: 15 residues. V lost 6 bases and J lost 3, with 18 bases in between. The CDR3 reads CASSRPQGQHYEQYF. Here the CDR3 DNA reads TGTGCCAGCAGCCGACCACAAGGACAACACTACGAGCAGTACTTC.

The V gene is TRBV15, the J gene TRBJ1-6, with TRBD1 identical over 8 bases. The length of the CDR3 is 14 residues. The V and J ends lost 5 bases and 13 bases, in that order; junction bases with no gene match: 10. Germline assignment: CDR1 LNHNV and CDR2 YYDKDF (reference sequence). In DNA, the CDR3 is TGTGCCACCAGCGGCGACAGGGGATCTTCCCCCCTCCACTTT. Translation gives CATSGDRGSSPLHF.

This clonotype has a count of ten or more. A read error is possible here, since a much larger clone lies one base away. The V gene is TRBV11-2, the J gene TRBJ2-7; no firm D call. The germline V and J ends were trimmed by 0 bases and 6 bases, with 18 bases remaining between them. Germline CDR1 and CDR2: SGHAT and FQNNGV. The CDR3 is 16 residues long. CDR3 amino acids: CASSLDMGTAASEQYF. DNA for the CDR3: TGTGCCAGCAGCTTAGATATGGGCACGGCGGCGAGCGAGCAGTACTTC.

This clonotype was observed a handful of times. A clone one base away is much larger, so this may be a read error. This chain links TRBV9 with TRBJ2-7, with 10 bases fitting TRBD2. The junction had 16 bases not matched to a gene; V was cut back by 4 bases and J by 9 bases. The CDR3 covers 16 residues. Germline CDR1 and CDR2: SGDLS and YYNGEE. The DNA for the CDR3 is TGTGCCAGCAGCTTGAGGGGAGCGGGAGGGGCCGGAGCGCAGTACTTC. Protein product: CASSLRGAGGAGAQYF.

A word on this clonotype: One base away lies a much larger clone, so this may be a sequencing read error. V usage is TRBV5-6 and J usage is TRBJ1-2; no clear D gene. This CDR3 has 11 amino acids. The V and J ends lost 2 bases and 10 bases respectively, with 9 bases between them. CDR1 and CDR2 from the germline V gene are SGHDT and YYEEEE. Here the CDR3 DNA reads TGTGCCAGCAGCTTTGAGAGGGCCTACACCTTC. Its translation is CASSFERAYTF.

Worth noting for this clonotype: This may come from a read error, since a much larger clone is one base off. The gene calls are TRBV19 and TRBJ2-7, with TRBD2 identical over 13 bases. The germline V gene encodes CDR1 LNHDA and CDR2 SQIVND (reference sequence). The CDR3 runs 17 residues. DNA for the CDR3: TGTGCCAGCAGCCAAGAGACTAGCGGGGGGACCTCCCACGAGCAGTACTTC. Translated: CASSQETSGGTSHEQYF.

This clonotype is a singleton in its sample. Here the CDR3 DNA reads TGTGCCACCAGCAGAACGACAGGGGGCACACCCCTCCACTTT. Translation gives CATSRTTGGTPLHF. The chain recombines TRBV15 with TRBJ1-6, with 10 bases fitting TRBD1. Germline-derived CDR1 and CDR2 are LNHNV and YYDKDF (reference sequence). Unmatched junction bases numbered 3, after V lost 2 bases and J lost 11 bases. The CDR3 totals 14 residues.

In its sample, this clonotype was seen many times. This chain uses TRBV12-5 with TRBJ2-3; D gene ambiguous. V was clipped by 4 bases and J by 0 bases, with 5 bases between them. The CDR3 is made up of 13 amino acids. The V gene's germline CDR1 is LGHNT and CDR2 FRNRAP. CDR3 sequence reads: CASGSPSTDTQYF. The DNA for the CDR3 is TGTGCTAGTGGTTCCCCTAGCACAGATACGCAGTATTTT.

This clonotype was observed a single time. The chain links TRBV24-1 to TRBJ1-2, with 7 nucleotides matching TRBD1. After removal of 4 bases from V and 0 bases from J, the junction contained 10 bases not matched to a gene. The CDR3 spans 17 residues. The germline V gene has CDR1 KGHDR and CDR2 SFDVKD. Written as DNA, the CDR3 is TGTGCCACCAGTGACAGGACAGGACCTCTAACTAACTATGGCTACACCTTC. This encodes CATSDRTGPLTNYGYTF.

The chain couples TRBV24-1 to TRBJ1-5; 9 nucleotides line up with TRBD1. The CDR3 runs to 14 residues. The germline CDR1 and CDR2 sequences are KGHDR and SFDVKD. V lost 4 bases to trimming and J lost 6 bases; unmatched junction nucleotides: 3. The CDR3 DNA is TGTGCCACCAGTGAGTACAGGGGGCGTCAGCCCCAGCATTTT. The encoded protein is CATSEYRGRQPQHF.

This clonotype was detected many times. The rearrangement joins TRBV4-1 to TRBJ1-3; D ambiguous. Germline assignment: CDR1 MGHRA and CDR2 YSYEKL. V dropped 1 base and J dropped 2 bases, with 9 bases sitting between them. The CDR3 is 15 residues long. DNA of the CDR3: TGCGCCAGCAGCCAAGCGCTAAGAGCTGGAAACACCATATATTTT. Amino acid sequence: CASSQALRAGNTIYF.

This clonotype appeared once. The chain couples TRBV4-2 to TRBJ2-5; D is uncertain. In germline, CDR1 is LGHNA, CDR2 YNFKEQ. The CDR3 length is 15 residues. V was pared by 0 bases and J by 4 bases, with 12 bases between. CDR3 protein: CASSQDMRLPETQYF. The CDR3 nucleotides are TGTGCCAGCAGCCAAGACATGAGGTTACCAGAGACCCAGTACTTC.

The chain links TRBV12-5 to TRBJ1-4, with D possibly TRBD1 on 5 matching bases. The germline V gene encodes CDR1 LGHNT and CDR2 FRNRAP. The CDR3 totals 15 residues. V lost 5 bases and J 7 bases, leaving 17 bases between the germline ends. In DNA, the CDR3 is TGTGCTAGTGGTCCCGGGACTAGCGGGAGTGAAAAACTGTTTTTT. This codes for CASGPGTSGSEKLFF.

This clonotype has at least ten counts. The chain combines TRBV5-1 with TRBJ1-2; no reliable D call. CDR3 length: 17 residues. V gave up 0 bases and J gave up 8 bases, with 23 bases separating them. The germline CDR1 and CDR2 sequences are SGHRS and YFSETQ. The CDR3 loop reads CASSLANRVAAEVGYTF. The CDR3 DNA reads TGCGCCAGCAGCTTGGCGAATAGGGTGGCTGCCGAAGTCGGCTACACCTTC.

J is TRBJ2-6 and V is TRBV20-1, with a possible D match to TRBD2 (5 bases). This CDR3 has 16 amino acids. V lost 1 base to trimming and J lost 3 bases, with 13 bases between them. The germline V gene encodes CDR1 DFQATT and CDR2 SNEGSKA (reference sequence). CDR3 bases: TGCAGTGCTAGAGTTAGGACTGGGTTTGGGGCCAACGTCCTGACTTTC. Its protein is CSARVRTGFGANVLTF.

This clonotype was seen repeatedly, ten times or more. The chain uses TRBV20-1 and TRBJ2-2, with D uncertain. The CDR3 is 13 amino acids. Trimming cost V 6 bases and J 1 base, with 9 bases left between them. The germline V gene has CDR1 DFQATT and CDR2 SNEGSKA (reference sequence). The DNA of the CDR3 is TGCAGTGCACCCCGACAGAACACCGGGGAGCTGTTTTTT. Translating gives CSAPRQNTGELFF.

The chain carries TRBV24-1 and TRBJ2-7; no clear D. The CDR3 is made up of 10 amino acids. The germline V and J ends were trimmed by 11 bases and 3 bases, with 7 bases remaining between them. CDR1 and CDR2 from the germline V gene are KGHDR and SFDVKD. The CDR3 protein is CAKPCYEQYF. The CDR3 nucleotides read TGTGCCAAGCCTTGCTACGAGCAGTACTTC.

This clonotype occurred once. The junction shows a germline mismatch at one end, possibly a read error. The rearrangement links TRBV5-1 to TRBJ1-4; no clear D. This CDR3 contains 14 residues. The germline V gene has CDR1 SGHRS and CDR2 YFSETQ. CDR3 in DNA: TGCGCCAGCAGGTTGGAGGCGTCTAATGAAAAACTGTTTTTT. This gives the protein CASRLEASNEKLFF.

This clonotype appeared many times. J is TRBJ1-2 and V is TRBV6-6, with D possibly TRBD1 on 5 matching bases. CDR1 and CDR2 from the germline V gene are MNHNY and SVGAGI (reference sequence). Trimming stripped 7 bases from V and 5 bases from J, with 23 bases between. The CDR3 length is 16 residues. The CDR3 region has the DNA TGTGCCAGCATCCCTAGTAGAACAGGACCGGGGTATGGCTACACCTTC. Protein sequence: CASIPSRTGPGYGYTF.

Note on this clonotype: The junction and the germline gene differ at one end; a read error may be behind it. The V and J genes are TRBV24-1 and TRBJ2-7; D perhaps matches TRBD1 (5 bases). CDR1 and CDR2 from the germline V gene are KGHDR and SFDVKD. The CDR3 spans 14 residues. CDR3 in DNA: TGTGCCGCCAGTGATTTCCTAGGGGCTAGCGAGCAGTACTTC. This sequence encodes CAASDFLGASEQYF.